This entry features one T cell receptor beta chain sequence. Its specificity is not known. Each donor gave one heparinised blood draw averaging about 100 mL. CD45RO/CCR7/CD25/CD127/CD95/CD27 sorting isolated CD4+ naive, central memory, regulatory and stem cell-like memory cells. There are 11 residues in the CDR3. Trimming cost V 6 bases and J 5 bases, with 8 bases left between them. Germline-derived CDR1 and CDR2 are SGHRS and YFSETQ. The sequenced template was cDNA made from the entire isolated RNA. Clones were sequenced by immunoSEQ multiplex PCR, and TCRdb holds only the in-frame ones, with some missing. The profile shows over 600,000 clones, approximately 13% of them singletons. This entry belongs to a study of beta chain features in type 1 diabetes. Study-level results: People with Type 1 diabetes carried modestly yet significantly shorter TCRB CDR3s in all four CD4+ subsets. The question of HLA type influencing TCRB rearrangement was one that remained unresolved here. Among patients, naive, central memory and Treg TCRB repertoires appeared more similar than among healthy donors.

V and J are TRBV5-1 and TRBJ1-1; D is unclear. The clonotype originates from a man aged 25 to 40 with type 1 diabetes. Material: naive CD4+ T cells from blood. CDR3 in amino acids: CASNLQTEAFF. CDR3 nucleotide sequence: TGCGCCAGCAACCTCCAGACTGAAGCTTTCTTT.